The clone carrying this T cell receptor beta chain showed up just a few times. The data stem from a study of blood T cell repertoires in COVID-19. As originally analysed: By means of reference gene primer amplification, nucleated cell counts were estimated. TCRdb's copy holds only in-frame clones and misses some; the assay was immunoSEQ multiplex PCR. That table is the source of V, J and clone size, and D and trimming were worked out from the DNA. The sample has 200,000 to 250,000 clones; around 90% are singletons. The CDR3 consists of 12 residues. The V end was cut by 7 bases, the J end by 2 bases, with 9 bases between. Germline lookup yields CDR1 SGHKS and CDR2 YYEKEE (reference sequence).

The source material was peripheral blood. The J gene is TRBJ1-1, the V gene TRBV5-5; possible D gene TRBD1, 5 bases. The TCR was taken from a man aged 55 to 70 with acute or convalescent COVID-19. The chain's CDR3 is CASGGHNTEAFF. The CDR3, as DNA: TGTGCCAGCGGTGGACATAACACTGAAGCTTTCTTT. The variable domain in full, completed from reference TRBV5-5 and TRBJ1-1, reads DAGVTQSPTHLIKTRGQQVTLRCSPISGHKSVSWYQQVLGQGPQFIFQYYEKEERGRGNFPDRFSARQFPNYSSELNVNALLLGDSALYLCASGGHNTEAFFGQGTRLTVV.